This T cell receptor (beta chain) was identified in a study of cytomegalovirus exposure and HLA in healthy donors. Trimming left V 4 bases short and J 5 bases short, with 11 bases between. The length of the CDR3 is 14 residues. Germline lookup yields CDR1 MNHEY and CDR2 SMNVEV (reference sequence). It was with 60 Vbeta and 13 Jbeta primers that the PCR ran. The data were produced by immunoSEQ multiplex PCR, yet TCRdb's version contains in-frame clones alone and is incomplete. The table shows 150,000 to 200,000 clones, with roughly 80% occurring only once. The chain employs TRBV27 and TRBJ2-2, with D possibly TRBD2 on 7 matching bases. The sequenced sample consisted of PBMCs. The TCR originated in a woman in her twenties or thirties in good health and CMV-seronegative. The CDR3 nucleotides read TGTGCCAGCAGTTACGGGGGGCCTACCGGGGAGCTGTTTTTT. This translates into CASSYGGPTGELFF.